This TCR beta chain stems from a study of blood T cell repertoires in COVID-19. As for the study in general: The origin of the acute and convalescent COVID-19 samples was the United States, Italy and Spain. The cDNA or gDNA used as material had been derived from T cells, B-cell-depleted T cells, or PBMCs.

The sample holds one count of this clone. Source study methods: Counts of nucleated cells, estimated from reference gene primer amplification, were obtained. Profiled with immunoSEQ multiplex PCR; TCRdb holds only in-frame clones, not every one. V and J calls and clone size follow that table, whereas D and trimming were derived from the DNA. The table lists roughly 130,000 clones, roughly nine tenths of them singletons. This CDR3 comprises 14 residues. The germline V gene has CDR1 KGHDR and CDR2 SFDVKD. With 3 bases removed from V and 4 bases from J, the gap between germline ends came to 9 bases. This clonotype was sampled from a man aged 45-65 years with active COVID-19. Sequencing was carried out using peripheral blood. The chain recombines TRBV24-1 with TRBJ2-1; D is undetermined. CDR3 sequence (DNA): TGTGCCACCAGTGATCCCCCGCAGTACAATGAGCAGTTCTTC. It yields the protein CATSDPPQYNEQFF.